This TCR beta chain came from a study of blood T cell repertoires in COVID-19. Study at large: Sites across the United States, Italy and Spain contributed samples from acute and convalescent COVID-19. PBMCs, B-cell-depleted T cells, or T cells were the source of the cDNA or gDNA that made up the material.

Trimming stripped 1 base from V and 2 bases from J, with 12 bases between. Germline V gene data show CDR1 as SGDLS and CDR2 as YYNGEE. This CDR3 has 16 residues. This study enrolled people aged roughly 18 to 90 from about two dozen US geographic areas. Recovered status in Cohort 3 required two negative PCRs, clearance, or symptom resolution. Sequencing was performed with immunoSEQ multiplex PCR; in TCRdb, only in-frame clones are kept and a portion is missing. The repertoire has 200,000 to 250,000 clones, nearly 90% of them found once; the top ten carry under 14%. The rearrangement uses TRBV9 and TRBJ2-2; TRBD2 might be the D (6 bases). The material sequenced was PBMCs or T cells enriched from blood (not recorded which). The source of this sequence is a young man who had recovered from COVID-19. The CDR3 sequence: CASSVYPGLNTGELFF. CDR3 sequence (DNA): TGTGCCAGCAGCGTATACCCGGGACTCAACACCGGGGAGCTGTTTTTT.